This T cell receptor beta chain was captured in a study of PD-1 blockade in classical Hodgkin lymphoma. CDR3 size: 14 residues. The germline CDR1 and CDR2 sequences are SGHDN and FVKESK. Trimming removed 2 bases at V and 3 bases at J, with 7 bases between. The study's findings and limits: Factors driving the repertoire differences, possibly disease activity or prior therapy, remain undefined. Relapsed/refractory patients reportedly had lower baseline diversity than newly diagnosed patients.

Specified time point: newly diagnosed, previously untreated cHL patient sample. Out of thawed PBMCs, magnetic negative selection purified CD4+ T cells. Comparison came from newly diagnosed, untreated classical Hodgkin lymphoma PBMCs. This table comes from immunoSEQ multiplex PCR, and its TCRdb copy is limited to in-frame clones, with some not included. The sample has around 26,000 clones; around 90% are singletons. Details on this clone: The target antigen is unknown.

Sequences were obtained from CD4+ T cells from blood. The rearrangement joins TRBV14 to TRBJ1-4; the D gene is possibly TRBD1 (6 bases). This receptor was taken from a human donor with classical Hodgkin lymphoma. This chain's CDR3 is CASSQQGSNEKLFF. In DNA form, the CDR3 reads TGTGCCAGCAGCCAACAGGGGTCTAATGAAAAACTGTTTTTT.